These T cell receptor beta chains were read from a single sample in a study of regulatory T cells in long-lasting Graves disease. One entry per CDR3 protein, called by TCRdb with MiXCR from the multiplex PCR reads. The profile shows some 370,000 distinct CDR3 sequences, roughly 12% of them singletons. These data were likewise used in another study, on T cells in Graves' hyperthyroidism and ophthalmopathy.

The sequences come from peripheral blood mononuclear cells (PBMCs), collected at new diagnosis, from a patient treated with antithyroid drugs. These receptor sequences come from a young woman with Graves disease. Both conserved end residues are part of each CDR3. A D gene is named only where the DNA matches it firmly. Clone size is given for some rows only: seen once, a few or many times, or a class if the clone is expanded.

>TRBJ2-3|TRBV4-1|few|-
TGCGCCAGCAGCCAAGAGGCAGGGTCAGATACGCAGTATTTT
CASSQEAGSDTQYF
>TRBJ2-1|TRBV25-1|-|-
TGTGCCAGCAGTGTGGGGGGCCAAGCGGGCTACAATGAGCAGTTCTTC
CASSVGGQAGYNEQFF
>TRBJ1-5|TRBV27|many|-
TGTGCCAGCAGTAGAAGGAACAATCAGCCCCAGCATTTT
CASSRRNNQPQHF
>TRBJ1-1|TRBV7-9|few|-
TGTGCCAGCAGCTTTTTTAACCCAAGGGCGGGTGTCACTGAAGCTTTCTTT
CASSFFNPRAGVTEAFF
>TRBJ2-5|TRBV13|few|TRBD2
TGTGCCAGCAGCCTCAGGACTAGCGGGTTCCAAGGAACCCAGTACTTC
CASSLRTSGFQGTQYF
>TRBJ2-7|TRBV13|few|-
TGTGCCAGCACCCCAGGATCTACGAGGGGGTACGAGCAGTACTTC
CASTPGSTRGYEQYF
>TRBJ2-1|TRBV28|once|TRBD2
TGTGCCAGCAGTTTAGCGGGAGGGCCAGAGAATGAGCAGTTCTTC
CASSLAGGPENEQFF
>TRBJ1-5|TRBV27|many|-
TGTGCCAGCAGTTTACGGGCCCAGGGTGGGGATCCCAATCAGCCCCAGCATTTT
CASSLRAQGGDPNQPQHF
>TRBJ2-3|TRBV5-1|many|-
TGCGCCAGCAGCTTGGAGTTGGATACGCAGTATTTT
CASSLELDTQYF
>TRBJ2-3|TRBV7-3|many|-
TGTGCCAGCAGCCAGGGGAACACAGATACGCAGTATTTT
CASSQGNTDTQYF
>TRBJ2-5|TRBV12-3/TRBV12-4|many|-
TGTGCCAGCAGTACAGGTGTCGGGGTATTAACGCAGTACTTC
CASSTGVGVLTQYF
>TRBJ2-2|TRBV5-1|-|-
TGCGCCAGCAGCATCGTGGTCAACGGGGAGCTGTTTTTT
CASSIVVNGELFF
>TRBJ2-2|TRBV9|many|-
TGTGCCAGCAGCGATGAGATTGGGATGGAATTAAACGGGGAGCTGTTTTTT
CASSDEIGMELNGELFF
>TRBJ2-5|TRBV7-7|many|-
TGTGTTGTACAGGGCCAAGAGACCCAGTACTTC
CVVQGQETQYF